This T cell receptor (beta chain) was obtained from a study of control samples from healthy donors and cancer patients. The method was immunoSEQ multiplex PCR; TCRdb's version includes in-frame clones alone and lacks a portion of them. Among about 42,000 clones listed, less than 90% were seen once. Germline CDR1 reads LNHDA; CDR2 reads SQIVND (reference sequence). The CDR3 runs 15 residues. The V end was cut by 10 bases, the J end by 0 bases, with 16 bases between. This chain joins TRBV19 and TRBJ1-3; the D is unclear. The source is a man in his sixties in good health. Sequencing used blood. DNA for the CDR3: TGTGCCACATCGTGGGATCAAACCTCTGGAAACACCATATATTTT. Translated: CATSWDQTSGNTIYF.